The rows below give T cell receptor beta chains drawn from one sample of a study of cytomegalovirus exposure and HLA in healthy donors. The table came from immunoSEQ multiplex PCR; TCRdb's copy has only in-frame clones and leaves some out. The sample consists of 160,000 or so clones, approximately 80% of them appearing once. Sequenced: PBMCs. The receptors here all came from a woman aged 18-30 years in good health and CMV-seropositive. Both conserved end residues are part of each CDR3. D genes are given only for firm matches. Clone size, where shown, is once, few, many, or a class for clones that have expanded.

cdr3_aa: CASSFTGTGHYEQYF
cdr3_nt: TGTGCCAGCAGCTTTACCGGGACAGGTCACTACGAGCAGTACTTC
v_call: TRBV7-2
d_call: TRBD1
j_call: TRBJ2-7
clone_size: NA

cdr3_aa: CASSRTGNPADTQYF
cdr3_nt: TGCGCCAGCAGCCGAACAGGGAATCCGGCAGATACGCAGTATTTT
v_call: TRBV4-1
d_call: NA
j_call: TRBJ2-3
clone_size: NA

cdr3_aa: CALRQGATSYNSPLHF
cdr3_nt: TGTGCCTTACGACAGGGGGCAACCTCATATAATTCACCCCTCCACTTT
v_call: TRBV30
d_call: TRBD1
j_call: TRBJ1-6
clone_size: NA

cdr3_aa: CASSLSLLAGFTYEQYF
cdr3_nt: TGTGCCAGCAGCTTAAGTCTGCTAGCGGGGTTCACCTACGAGCAGTACTTC
v_call: TRBV7-8
d_call: TRBD2
j_call: TRBJ2-7
clone_size: NA

cdr3_aa: CASSRTGRGNIQYF
cdr3_nt: TGTGCCAGCAGCCGAACAGGGAGGGGAAACATTCAGTACTTC
v_call: TRBV5-4
d_call: NA
j_call: TRBJ2-4
clone_size: NA

cdr3_aa: CASSVGGGISNEQFF
cdr3_nt: TGTGCCAGCAGCGTAGGGGGGGGGATCTCGAATGAGCAGTTCTTC
v_call: TRBV9
d_call: TRBD2
j_call: TRBJ2-1
clone_size: NA

cdr3_aa: CASSPPSINGAEAFF
cdr3_nt: TGTGCCAGCTCACCACCCAGTATTAACGGGGCTGAAGCTTTCTTT
v_call: TRBV18
d_call: NA
j_call: TRBJ1-1
clone_size: NA

cdr3_aa: CASSQFGTLNPGNTIYF
cdr3_nt: TGTGCCAGCAGCCAATTCGGGACATTAAATCCAGGAAACACCATATATTTT
v_call: TRBV16
d_call: NA
j_call: TRBJ1-3
clone_size: NA

cdr3_aa: CASSLGTGASPLHF
cdr3_nt: TGTGCCAGCAGCCTTGGGACAGGGGCCTCACCCCTCCACTTT
v_call: TRBV7-9
d_call: TRBD1
j_call: TRBJ1-6
clone_size: few

cdr3_aa: CASSPSGTGNTEAFF
cdr3_nt: TGTGCCAGCAGCCCTAGCGGGACAGGGAACACTGAAGCTTTCTTT
v_call: TRBV7-4
d_call: TRBD1
j_call: TRBJ1-1
clone_size: NA

cdr3_aa: CASSLVGGRNSYEQYF
cdr3_nt: TGTGCCAGCAGCTTAGTCGGGGGACGAAACTCCTACGAGCAGTACTTC
v_call: TRBV7-2
d_call: NA
j_call: TRBJ2-7
clone_size: NA

cdr3_aa: CASSEADTQYF
cdr3_nt: TGTGCCAGCAGCGAGGCAGATACGCAGTATTTT
v_call: TRBV5-4
d_call: NA
j_call: TRBJ2-3
clone_size: NA

cdr3_aa: CASSLGAGGEQYF
cdr3_nt: TGTGCCAGCAGCTTAGGGGCGGGGGGCGAGCAGTACTTC
v_call: TRBV7-2
d_call: TRBD2
j_call: TRBJ2-7
clone_size: NA

cdr3_aa: CASSPDGLYGYTF
cdr3_nt: TGTGCCAGCTCACCGGACGGACTCTATGGCTACACCTTC
v_call: TRBV18
d_call: NA
j_call: TRBJ1-2
clone_size: NA

cdr3_aa: CAWSVGGQGLSEQYF
cdr3_nt: TGTGCCTGGAGTGTAGGCGGGCAGGGACTTAGCGAGCAGTACTTC
v_call: TRBV30
d_call: NA
j_call: TRBJ2-7
clone_size: once

cdr3_aa: CASSVDRGPAYEQYF
cdr3_nt: TGTGCCAGCAGCGTCGACAGGGGGCCTGCCTACGAGCAGTACTTC
v_call: TRBV7-6
d_call: TRBD1
j_call: TRBJ2-7
clone_size: NA

cdr3_aa: CASSTGGKAFF
cdr3_nt: TGTGCCAGCAGTACGGGGGGAAAAGCTTTCTTT
v_call: TRBV6-5
d_call: NA
j_call: TRBJ1-1
clone_size: NA

cdr3_aa: CASSPRGGQNTEAFF
cdr3_nt: TGTGCCAGCTCACCAAGAGGCGGACAGAACACTGAAGCTTTCTTT
v_call: TRBV18
d_call: NA
j_call: TRBJ1-1
clone_size: NA

cdr3_aa: CASSFLPLGNEQYF
cdr3_nt: TGTGCCAGTAGTTTTCTGCCTCTCGGGAACGAGCAGTACTTC
v_call: TRBV19
d_call: NA
j_call: TRBJ2-7
clone_size: NA

cdr3_aa: CASSPSGANNEQFF
cdr3_nt: TGTGCCAGCAGCCCTAGCGGGGCTAACAATGAGCAGTTCTTC
v_call: TRBV5-4
d_call: TRBD2
j_call: TRBJ2-1
clone_size: NA

cdr3_aa: CASSPGLAVNNEQFF
cdr3_nt: TGTGCCAGCAGCCCCGGACTAGCGGTAAACAATGAGCAGTTCTTC
v_call: TRBV7-9
d_call: TRBD2
j_call: TRBJ2-1
clone_size: NA

cdr3_aa: CASWTGGLQSGNTIYF
cdr3_nt: TGTGCCAGCTGGACAGGGGGTTTACAGTCTGGAAACACCATATATTTT
v_call: TRBV10-3
d_call: TRBD1
j_call: TRBJ1-3
clone_size: NA

cdr3_aa: CASSQPDRDNTEAFF
cdr3_nt: TGTGCCAGCAGCCAACCAGACAGGGATAACACTGAAGCTTTCTTT
v_call: TRBV4-2
d_call: TRBD1
j_call: TRBJ1-1
clone_size: NA

cdr3_aa: CASSFSGGVQETQYF
cdr3_nt: TGTGCCAGCAGTTTTTCGGGGGGGGTGCAAGAGACCCAGTACTTC
v_call: TRBV27
d_call: TRBD2
j_call: TRBJ2-5
clone_size: NA

cdr3_aa: CASSFGGRTEAFF
cdr3_nt: TGTGCCAGCAGCTTTGGGGGGAGGACTGAAGCTTTCTTT
v_call: TRBV7-8
d_call: NA
j_call: TRBJ1-1
clone_size: once

cdr3_aa: CASSEEGGPYNSPLHF
cdr3_nt: TGTGCCAGCAGTGAGGAAGGGGGACCTTATAATTCACCCCTCCACTTT
v_call: TRBV6-1
d_call: NA
j_call: TRBJ1-6
clone_size: NA

cdr3_aa: CASSFREGATYEQYF
cdr3_nt: TGTGCCAGCAGTTTCAGAGAGGGGGCCACCTACGAGCAGTACTTC
v_call: TRBV27
d_call: TRBD1
j_call: TRBJ2-7
clone_size: NA

cdr3_aa: CASSDEVLSNYGYTF
cdr3_nt: TGTGCCAGCAGTGACGAGGTCCTCTCTAACTATGGCTACACCTTC
v_call: TRBV2
d_call: NA
j_call: TRBJ1-2
clone_size: once

cdr3_aa: CASRGADTEAFF
cdr3_nt: TGTGCCAGCAGGGGGGCGGATACTGAAGCTTTCTTT
v_call: TRBV5-8
d_call: NA
j_call: TRBJ1-1
clone_size: NA

cdr3_aa: CASSVLGVEDTEAFF
cdr3_nt: TGTGCCAGCAGCGTGCTCGGGGTGGAAGACACTGAAGCTTTCTTT
v_call: TRBV9
d_call: NA
j_call: TRBJ1-1
clone_size: NA

cdr3_aa: CATSSGGRPQYF
cdr3_nt: TGTGCCACCTCCTCGGGGGGTCGCCCCCAGTATTTT
v_call: TRBV19
d_call: TRBD2
j_call: TRBJ2-3
clone_size: NA

cdr3_aa: CASSQSLPTEAFF
cdr3_nt: TGTGCCAGCAGTCAAAGCCTCCCCACTGAAGCTTTCTTT
v_call: TRBV6-5
d_call: NA
j_call: TRBJ1-1
clone_size: NA

cdr3_aa: CASSEGANTEAFF
cdr3_nt: TGTGCCAGTAGTGAAGGGGCGAACACTGAAGCTTTCTTT
v_call: TRBV19
d_call: NA
j_call: TRBJ1-1
clone_size: few

cdr3_aa: CASTGQNYNEQFF
cdr3_nt: TGTGCCAGCACCGGACAGAATTACAATGAGCAGTTCTTC
v_call: TRBV27
d_call: NA
j_call: TRBJ2-1
clone_size: NA

cdr3_aa: CASSLVAGKNTEAFF
cdr3_nt: TGCGCCAGCAGCTTGGTTGCAGGGAAGAACACTGAAGCTTTCTTT
v_call: TRBV5-1
d_call: NA
j_call: TRBJ1-1
clone_size: NA

cdr3_aa: CAISEQREQFF
cdr3_nt: TGTGCCATCAGTGAACAACGTGAGCAGTTCTTC
v_call: TRBV10-3
d_call: NA
j_call: TRBJ2-1
clone_size: NA

cdr3_aa: CASSLFLDDFATGELFF
cdr3_nt: TGTGCCAGCAGCTTGTTCCTAGACGACTTTGCGACCGGGGAGCTGTTTTTT
v_call: TRBV5-6
d_call: NA
j_call: TRBJ2-2
clone_size: NA

cdr3_aa: CSVLSGKTYEQYF
cdr3_nt: TGCAGCGTCCTCTCAGGGAAGACCTACGAGCAGTACTTC
v_call: TRBV29-1
d_call: NA
j_call: TRBJ2-7
clone_size: NA

cdr3_aa: CASRKDRALNTEAFF
cdr3_nt: TGTGCCAGCAGAAAGGACAGGGCATTGAACACTGAAGCTTTCTTT
v_call: TRBV6-5
d_call: TRBD1
j_call: TRBJ1-1
clone_size: few

cdr3_aa: CASSTFLGNTEAFF
cdr3_nt: TGTGCCAGCAGTACCTTTCTCGGGAACACTGAAGCTTTCTTT
v_call: TRBV27
d_call: NA
j_call: TRBJ1-1
clone_size: once

cdr3_aa: CAWSGGGSGELFF
cdr3_nt: TGTGCCTGGAGTGGTGGGGGGTCCGGGGAGCTGTTTTTT
v_call: TRBV30
d_call: NA
j_call: TRBJ2-2
clone_size: few

cdr3_aa: CASSPTSGGTDTQYF
cdr3_nt: TGTGCCAGCAGCCCGACTAGCGGGGGCACAGATACGCAGTATTTT
v_call: TRBV4-2
d_call: TRBD2
j_call: TRBJ2-3
clone_size: NA

cdr3_aa: CASGRAANQPQHF
cdr3_nt: TGTGCCAGCGGCCGTGCGGCGAATCAGCCCCAGCATTTT
v_call: TRBV6-5
d_call: NA
j_call: TRBJ1-5
clone_size: NA

cdr3_aa: CASKKEGISTYEQYF
cdr3_nt: TGTGCCAGCAAAAAGGAGGGGATATCCACCTACGAGCAGTACTTC
v_call: TRBV9
d_call: NA
j_call: TRBJ2-7
clone_size: NA

cdr3_aa: CAWDRFGQGQKLFF
cdr3_nt: TGTGCCTGGGACCGCTTCGGGCAGGGCCAAAAACTGTTTTTT
v_call: TRBV30
d_call: NA
j_call: TRBJ1-4
clone_size: NA